These 17 T cell receptor beta chains were all obtained from the same sample, sequenced in a study of CD8 T cells in ankylosing spondylitis. A single record per CDR3 protein comes from TCRdb applying MiXCR to the 5' RACE reads. The sample holds tens of thousands of distinct CDR3 sequences, roughly 2.4% seen once. Sequencing input: blood, either unsorted or a sorted T cell fraction (not recorded which). These receptors all come from a female donor with ankylosing spondylitis or in good health (not recorded which).

This clonotype was recorded at least ten times. The chain has TRBV9 and TRBJ2-2, with D unclear. This CDR3 has 13 residues. Germline V gene data show CDR1 as SGDLS and CDR2 as YYNGEE. The V and J ends lost 5 bases and 2 bases respectively, with 7 bases between them. CDR3 DNA: TGTGCCAGCAGTCTAGTAAACACCGGGGAGCTGTTTTTT. Amino acid sequence: CASSLVNTGELFF.

This clonotype was observed at least ten times. The chain uses TRBV9 and TRBJ2-3; tentatively, D is TRBD1 or TRBD2 (7 bases each). The CDR3 covers 15 residues. Germline lookup yields CDR1 SGDLS and CDR2 YYNGEE. V dropped 3 bases and J dropped 4 bases, with 15 bases sitting between them. The CDR3 DNA follows: TGTGCCAGCAGCGCCCAGGGGGGGGCGGCAGATACGCAGTATTTT. Translating it yields CASSAQGGAADTQYF.

This clonotype showed up many times. This sequence joins TRBV9 and TRBJ2-5; D gene ambiguous. Germline loops: CDR1 SGDLS, CDR2 YYNGEE. V was shortened by 4 bases and J by 3 bases, with 10 bases between the two germline ends. CDR3 length equals 13 residues. CDR3 loop: CASSLMAEETQYF. In DNA, the CDR3 is TGTGCCAGCAGCCTCATGGCGGAAGAGACCCAGTACTTC.

This clonotype has a count of ten or more. An end of the junction differs from the germline gene, which may be a read error. The chain couples TRBV9 to TRBJ2-1; tentatively, D is TRBD1 (6 bases). This CDR3 is built from 13 residues. Germline V gene sequence: CDR1 SGDLS, CDR2 YYNGEE. CDR3 bases: TGTGCCAGCAGCCAGGGGCTCTACCATGAGCAGTTCTTC. It translates to CASSQGLYHEQFF. Filled out from reference TRBV9 and TRBJ2-1, the complete variable domain reads DSGVTQTPKHLITATGQRVTLRCSPRSGDLSVYWYQQSLDQGLQFLIQYYNGEERAKGNILERFSAQQFPDLHSELNLSSLELGDSALYFCASSQGLYHEQFFGPGTRLTVL.

This clonotype was counted many times. The chain carries TRBV9 and TRBJ1-6, with 8 nucleotides matching TRBD1. The CDR3 is 15 amino acids. Trimming took 1 base from V and 10 from J; bases not matched to a gene: 7. Per the germline V gene, CDR1 is SGDLS and CDR2 is YYNGEE. The CDR3: CASSVMTGVGSPLHF. The CDR3 DNA reads as TGTGCCAGCAGCGTAATGACAGGGGTGGGCTCACCCCTCCACTTT.

In its sample, this clonotype was seen many times. The chain combines TRBV9 with TRBJ2-4; the match to TRBD2 covers 12 bases. CDR1 is SGDLS, CDR2 YYNGEE, per germline. Germline trimming cut 3 bases from V and 4 bases from J; bases unmatched to any gene: 5. The CDR3 length is 16 residues. CDR3 loop: CASSEGGTSGKNIQYF. CDR3 nucleotide sequence: TGTGCCAGCAGCGAGGGTGGGACTAGCGGGAAAAACATTCAGTACTTC. Drawing the rest from reference TRBV9 and TRBJ2-4, the complete variable domain is DSGVTQTPKHLITATGQRVTLRCSPRSGDLSVYWYQQSLDQGLQFLIQYYNGEERAKGNILERFSAQQFPDLHSELNLSSLELGDSALYFCASSEGGTSGKNIQYFGAGTRLSVL.

This clonotype was counted many times. Germline is not matched at one junction end, which may reflect a read error. V and J are TRBV9 and TRBJ1-1; D remains unclear. Looked up from germline, CDR1 is SGDLS and CDR2 is YYNGEE. This CDR3 has 13 amino acids. The CDR3 DNA is TGTGCCAGCAGCGTTGCTGGGAACTCTGAAGCTTTCTTT. This encodes CASSVAGNSEAFF. The complete variable domain, with remaining parts taken from reference TRBV9 and TRBJ1-1, reads DSGVTQTPKHLITATGQRVTLRCSPRSGDLSVYWYQQSLDQGLQFLIQYYNGEERAKGNILERFSAQQFPDLHSELNLSSLELGDSALYFCASSVAGNSEAFFGQGTRLTVV.

This clonotype has at least ten counts. The chain is built from TRBV9 and TRBJ2-1, with TRBD1 matching over 8 bases. The V gene's germline CDR1 is SGDLS and CDR2 YYNGEE. The V and J ends lost 0 bases and 7 bases, in that order; junction bases with no gene match: 0. The CDR3 sequence is 13 residues long. The CDR3 sequence is CASSVGTGNEQFF. The CDR3 DNA reads as TGTGCCAGCAGCGTAGGGACAGGGAATGAGCAGTTCTTC.

This clonotype was picked up many times. The rearrangement uses TRBV9 and TRBJ2-1; D is unclear. The CDR3 is 16 amino acids. Trimming pared 4 bases from V and 0 bases from J, leaving 14 bases between. Germline V gene data show CDR1 as SGDLS and CDR2 as YYNGEE. The CDR3, as DNA: TGTGCCAGCAGCCCGGCAAGGCCAAGCTCCTACAATGAGCAGTTCTTC. It translates to CASSPARPSSYNEQFF. Based on the CDR3 plus reference TRBV9 and TRBJ2-1, the full variable domain is DSGVTQTPKHLITATGQRVTLRCSPRSGDLSVYWYQQSLDQGLQFLIQYYNGEERAKGNILERFSAQQFPDLHSELNLSSLELGDSALYFCASSPARPSSYNEQFFGPGTRLTVL.

This clonotype has a count of ten or more. The V gene is TRBV9, the J gene TRBJ1-3; D might be TRBD1 (6 bases). Trimming cost V 4 bases and J 1 base, with 15 bases left between them. CDR1 and CDR2 from the germline V gene are SGDLS and YYNGEE. The CDR3 is 16 amino acids. In DNA, the CDR3 is TGTGCCAGCAGCCCCAGACAGGTACTATCTGGAAACACCATATATTTT. Translation gives CASSPRQVLSGNTIYF.

Ten or more counts support this clonotype. The chain is built from TRBV9 and TRBJ2-2, with 7 nucleotides matching TRBD2. Per the germline V gene, CDR1 is SGDLS and CDR2 is YYNGEE. This CDR3 has 16 amino acids. V gave up 4 bases and J gave up 0 bases; unmatched junction bases: 6. In DNA, the CDR3 is TGTGCCAGCAGCCTCACGGGGGGACCGAACACCGGGGAGCTGTTTTTT. Translated, it gives CASSLTGGPNTGELFF.

This clonotype has a count of ten or more. The rearrangement joins TRBV9 to TRBJ2-7, with D perhaps TRBD1 (6 bases). The germline V gene encodes CDR1 SGDLS and CDR2 YYNGEE. V shed 4 bases and J shed 3 bases, with 14 bases lying between them. The CDR3 runs to 14 residues. The CDR3 DNA sequence: TGTGCCAGCAGCACCGGTAGGGGGAACTACGAGCAGTACTTC. Protein sequence: CASSTGRGNYEQYF. The variable domain in full, completed from reference TRBV9 and TRBJ2-7, reads DSGVTQTPKHLITATGQRVTLRCSPRSGDLSVYWYQQSLDQGLQFLIQYYNGEERAKGNILERFSAQQFPDLHSELNLSSLELGDSALYFCASSTGRGNYEQYFGPGTRLTVT.

This clonotype was seen many times. The chain combines TRBV9 with TRBJ2-5, with 10 bases fitting TRBD2. The junction had 14 bases not matched to a gene; V was cut back by 3 bases and J by 9 bases. This CDR3 comprises 16 residues. CDR1 is SGDLS and CDR2 is YYNGEE in the germline V gene. The CDR3 sequence: CASSGPLAGASGAQYF. The CDR3 DNA reads as TGTGCCAGCAGCGGGCCTCTAGCGGGAGCTAGTGGGGCCCAGTACTTC.

The CDR3 protein is CASSVAGTLSYNEQFF. CDR3 coding DNA: TGTGCCAGCAGCGTAGCGGGAACACTCTCCTACAATGAGCAGTTCTTC. The J gene is TRBJ2-1, the V gene TRBV9; possibly TRBD2 for D (5 bases). The length of the CDR3 is 16 residues. The V gene's germline CDR1 is SGDLS and CDR2 YYNGEE. V was shortened by 0 bases and J by 0 bases, with 10 bases between the two germline ends.

This clonotype was observed at least ten times. The chain has TRBV9 and TRBJ2-2, with 10 bases fitting TRBD1. Germline values: CDR1 SGDLS, CDR2 YYNGEE. The length of the CDR3 is 15 residues. The V gene end was trimmed by 6 bases and the J gene end by 4 bases; junction bases not matched to a gene: 6. The CDR3 DNA sequence: TGTGCCAGCACCCAGACAGGGGGCAGCACCGGGGAGCTGTTTTTT. It is translated as CASTQTGGSTGELFF.

This clonotype appeared many times. The chain has TRBV9 and TRBJ1-1, with D possibly matching TRBD1 (6 bases). This CDR3 has 14 amino acids. V lost 2 bases, J lost 1 base, and 9 bases lay in between. The germline V gene encodes CDR1 SGDLS and CDR2 YYNGEE. DNA of the CDR3: TGTGCCAGCAGCGTCGGGACACAGAACACTGAAGCTTTCTTT. Protein: CASSVGTQNTEAFF. The full variable domain, with the rest looked up from reference TRBV9 and TRBJ1-1, is DSGVTQTPKHLITATGQRVTLRCSPRSGDLSVYWYQQSLDQGLQFLIQYYNGEERAKGNILERFSAQQFPDLHSELNLSSLELGDSALYFCASSVGTQNTEAFFGQGTRLTVV.

This clonotype has at least ten counts. The chain employs TRBV9 and TRBJ1-3; D remains ambiguous. The CDR3 contains 13 residues. CDR1 and CDR2 (germline): SGDLS, YYNGEE. Trimming took 5 bases from V and 2 from J, leaving 8 bases between them. The CDR3 protein is CASRGTAGNTIYF. CDR3 nucleotides: TGTGCCAGCAGGGGTACGGCTGGAAACACCATATATTTT.